The 30 T cell receptor beta chains below come from one sample, sequenced in a study of cytomegalovirus exposure and HLA in healthy donors. Vbeta (60) and Jbeta (13) primers were used in the PCR. Only in-frame clones appear in the TCRdb table, and some are missing; sequencing was by immunoSEQ multiplex PCR. The table records 55,000 to 70,000 clones, about 81% of them present only once. Sequencing was performed on PBMCs. These receptors all stem from a woman aged 25-40 years in good health and CMV-seronegative.

This clone was recorded a few times. The J gene is TRBJ1-4, the V gene TRBV19, with 7 nucleotides matching TRBD1. The CDR3 has 14 amino acids. V lost 4 bases, J lost 8 bases, and 7 bases stayed unmatched. Germline CDR1 LNHDA, CDR2 SQIVND (reference sequence). The CDR3 bases are TGTGCCAGTAGTACTTGGACAGGCCCCGAAAAACTGTTTTTT. Its protein is CASSTWTGPEKLFF. Full variable domain (rest looked up from reference TRBV19 and TRBJ1-4): DGGITQSPKYLFRKEGQNVTLSCEQNLNHDAMYWYRQDPGQGLRLIYYSQIVNDFQKGDIAEGYSVSREKKESFPLTVTSAQKNPTAFYLCASSTWTGPEKLFFGSGTQLSVL.

The chain carries TRBV7-8 and TRBJ2-7; 9 bases map to TRBD2. The CDR3 has 17 amino acids. Germline CDR1 is SGHVS and CDR2 is FQNEAQ. V was pared by 6 bases and J by 5 bases, with 17 bases of the junction left unmatched. The CDR3 protein is CASSRGDFTGLADEQYF. The CDR3 bases are TGTGCCAGCAGTCGCGGGGACTTTACGGGACTAGCAGACGAGCAGTACTTC.

This clone was seen a single time. The gene calls are TRBV7-9 and TRBJ2-7; 11 nucleotides line up with TRBD2. Germline V CDR1 and CDR2: SEHNR, FQNEAQ (reference sequence). The CDR3 loop spans 17 amino acids. The V segment lost 7 bases and the J segment 2 bases; nucleotides outside the gene matches: 13. The CDR3 is CASTPPLLAGVPYEQYF. The DNA for the CDR3 is TGTGCCAGCACTCCTCCCTTACTAGCGGGAGTCCCCTACGAGCAGTACTTC. The full variable domain, with the rest looked up from reference TRBV7-9 and TRBJ2-7, is DTGVSQNPRHKITKRGQNVTFRCDPISEHNRLYWYRQTLGQGPEFLTYFQNEAQLEKSRLLSDRFSAERPKGSFSTLEIQRTEQGDSAMYLCASTPPLLAGVPYEQYFGPGTRLTVT.

This clone was detected a few times. The chain combines TRBV29-1 with TRBJ2-7; TRBD2 agrees at 12 bases. Germline lookup yields CDR1 SQVTM and CDR2 ANQGSEA. This CDR3 comprises 15 residues. V shed 4 bases, J shed 6 bases, and the junction held 10 bases outside the gene matches. As DNA, the CDR3 is TGCAGCGTTGTTGCGGCTAGCGGGAGGGCCCGCGAGCAGTACTTC. It yields the protein CSVVAASGRAREQYF.

Only a few counts were recorded for this clone. V is TRBV5-1 and J is TRBJ2-3; a possible D gene is TRBD1 (5 bases). The CDR3 length is 15 residues. V shed 0 bases and J shed 2 bases, with 10 bases lying between them. The germline CDR1 and CDR2 sequences are SGHRS and YFSETQ. CDR3 in amino acids: CASSLVRGITDTQYF. CDR3 bases: TGCGCCAGCAGCTTGGTAAGGGGAATCACAGATACGCAGTATTTT. The complete variable domain, with remaining parts taken from reference TRBV5-1 and TRBJ2-3, reads KAGVTQTPRYLIKTRGQQVTLSCSPISGHRSVSWYQQTPGQGLQFLFEYFSETQRNKGNFPGRFSGRQFSNSRSEMNVSTLELGDSALYLCASSLVRGITDTQYFGPGTRLTVL.

This clone has more than one count but fewer than ten. This chain uses TRBV6-4 with TRBJ2-1, with 9 bases fitting TRBD2. Trimming removed 3 bases from V and 7 bases from J; junction bases left unmatched: 4. Germline loops: CDR1 MRHNA, CDR2 SNTAGT. This CDR3 region has 14 residues. The CDR3 region is CASSDSAGGNEQFF. CDR3 in DNA: TGTGCCAGCAGTGATTCGGCGGGAGGGAATGAGCAGTTCTTC.

This clone was picked up a small number of times. In nucleotides, the CDR3 is TGTGCCAGCAGGGAGACAGGGGATTATGGCTACACCTTC. This sequence encodes CASRETGDYGYTF. The rearrangement uses TRBV6-1 and TRBJ1-2, with 8 nucleotides matching TRBD1. J was trimmed by 5 bases and V by 6 bases; bases with no gene match: 5. The CDR3 is made up of 13 amino acids. Germline V gene data show CDR1 as MNHNS and CDR2 as SASEGT.

This sequence joins TRBV4-1 and TRBJ2-2; D is uncertain. From germline, CDR1 is MGHRA and CDR2 YSYEKL. There are 14 residues in the CDR3. Trimming removed 0 bases from V and 1 base from J, with 3 bases in between. The CDR3 is CASSQDLNTGELFF. The DNA for the CDR3 is TGCGCCAGCAGCCAAGATCTGAACACCGGGGAGCTGTTTTTT.

A single count supports this clone. The genes are TRBV14 and TRBJ2-5, with 8 bases matching TRBD2. Matching the DNA end better, TRBJ2-7 makes the J call doubtful. Germline V CDR1 and CDR2: SGHDN, FVKESK. This CDR3 has 15 residues. CDR3 loop: CASSQIPAGGPEQYF. The CDR3 coding sequence is TGTGCCAGCAGCCAAATTCCGGCGGGAGGCCCCGAGCAGTACTTC.

The chain has TRBV2 and TRBJ1-5, with 9 bases identical to TRBD1. This CDR3 has 13 amino acids. J lost 7 bases, V lost 6 bases, and 4 bases had no gene match. Germline CDR1 and CDR2: SNHLY and FYNNEI. CDR3 coding DNA: TGTGCCAGCAGCGAGACAGGGGGGCAGCCCCAGCATTTT. As protein: CASSETGGQPQHF.

The chain uses TRBV5-6 and TRBJ2-7; D possibly corresponds to TRBD2 (6 bases). V dropped 3 bases and J dropped 4 bases, with 17 bases sitting between them. The CDR3 length is 15 residues. The germline V gene has CDR1 SGHDT and CDR2 YYEEEE. Written as DNA, the CDR3 is TGTGCCAGCAGCTCGGTGGCTAGCGAGTTATACGAGCAGTACGTC. It codes for CASSSVASELYEQYV.

V is TRBV2 and J is TRBJ2-7; possibly TRBD2 for D (6 bases). The CDR3 sequence is 14 residues long. Trimming shortened V by 5 bases and J by 6 bases, and 17 bases separated the two germline ends. CDR1 is SNHLY and CDR2 is FYNNEI in the germline V gene. CDR3 DNA: TGTGCCAGCAGTAGGGACTCCCCCTTAGGCGAGCAGTACGTC. This sequence encodes CASSRDSPLGEQYV.

The chain uses TRBV7-2 and TRBJ1-4, with 7 bases identical to TRBD1. The CDR3 extends over 15 amino acids. CDR1 is SGHTA, CDR2 FQGNSA, per germline. The V segment lost 4 bases and the J segment 2 bases; nucleotides outside the gene matches: 4. CDR3 amino acids: CASSSRQGTNEKLFF. DNA of the CDR3: TGTGCCAGCAGCTCCCGACAGGGCACTAATGAAAAACTGTTTTTT.

The gene calls are TRBV5-4 and TRBJ2-7; 7 bases are a match to TRBD2. The CDR3 covers 14 residues. The trim removed 0 bases at V and 5 bases at J, leaving 5 bases unmatched. CDR1 is SGHNT and CDR2 is YYREEE in the germline V gene (reference sequence). The CDR3 DNA sequence: TGTGCCAGCAGCTTGGTGGGGACTAAAGACGAGCAGTACGTC. This translates into CASSLVGTKDEQYV.

This chain links TRBV6-1 with TRBJ2-7, with D tentatively TRBD1 (5 bases). With 3 bases removed from V and 3 bases from J, the gap between germline ends came to 15 bases. The CDR3 consists of 15 residues. Looked up from germline, CDR1 is MNHNS and CDR2 is SASEGT. CDR3 DNA: TGTGCCAGCAGTGATCTAGGGGATAAACTCTACGAGCAGTACTTC. Its protein is CASSDLGDKLYEQYF.

V is TRBV14 and J is TRBJ2-3, with 10 positions matching TRBD2. The CDR3 loop spans 16 amino acids. J was trimmed by 3 bases and V by 2 bases; bases with no gene match: 5. CDR1 is SGHDN and CDR2 is FVKESK in the germline V gene. The CDR3 protein is CASSQRLAGATDTQYF. The DNA for the CDR3 is TGTGCCAGCAGCCAAAGGCTAGCGGGAGCGACAGATACGCAGTATTTT.

This chain uses TRBV2 with TRBJ2-7; 8 bases agree with TRBD1. V lost 6 bases, J lost 3 bases, and 1 base stayed unmatched. CDR3 length: 12 amino acids. Germline V CDR1 and CDR2: SNHLY, FYNNEI. The CDR3 bases are TGTGCCAGCAGGACAGGGGTCTACGAGCAGTACGTC. Translated: CASRTGVYEQYV.

The gene calls are TRBV6-6 and TRBJ2-5; D is perhaps TRBD2 (6 bases). TRBJ2-7 matches the DNA end more closely, so the J call is doubtful. The CDR3 is 13 amino acids. Germline-derived CDR1 and CDR2 are MNHNY and SVGAGI (reference sequence). The CDR3 here is CASSPGGSYEQYF. The CDR3, as DNA: TGTGCCAGCAGCCCCGGGGGATCCTACGAGCAGTACTTC.

The CDR3 loop reads CATSRVLGYEQYF. In nucleotides, the CDR3 is TGTGCCACCAGCAGAGTCCTCGGCTACGAGCAGTACTTC. The chain combines TRBV15 with TRBJ2-7; no reliable D call. Germline CDR1 is LNHNV and CDR2 is YYDKDF (reference sequence). The CDR3 is 13 amino acids. V dropped 1 base and J dropped 3 bases, with 7 bases sitting between them.

J is TRBJ2-1 and V is TRBV27, with 8 bases identical to TRBD2. Per the germline V gene, CDR1 is MNHEY and CDR2 is SMNVEV (reference sequence). The CDR3 is made up of 15 amino acids. V trimming: 3 bases; J trimming: 5 bases; junction bases outside the gene matches: 6. The CDR3 region has the DNA TGTGCCAGCAGTTTCCCGGGACTAGTTAACAATGAGCAGTTCTTC. It yields the protein CASSFPGLVNNEQFF.

The chain employs TRBV5-1 and TRBJ2-1; 7 bases align to TRBD2. Losses at the gene ends were 0 bases for V and 10 bases for J; bases not matched to a gene: 7. The length of the CDR3 is 14 residues. Germline V CDR1 and CDR2: SGHRS, YFSETQ. The CDR3 DNA is TGCGCCAGCAGCTTGGGAGCGGGGAAGGCCGAGCAGTTCTTC. This encodes CASSLGAGKAEQFF.

The chain recombines TRBV21-1 with TRBJ2-7; the DNA was not compared with TRBD1, the D call given in the table. TRBV21-1 represents a pseudogene. The CDR3 has 13 residues. CDR3 sequence (DNA): TGTGCCAGCAGCCTTAGGGGGATGGACGAGCAGTACGTC. It is translated as CASSLRGMDEQYV.

The chain recombines TRBV5-6 with TRBJ1-5, with D possibly TRBD1 on 5 matching bases. Germline CDR1 is SGHDT and CDR2 is YYEEEE. V was cut by 1 base and J by 4 bases, with 12 bases left in between. CDR3 length: 15 residues. As DNA, the CDR3 is TGTGCCAGCAGCTTGTACGGGGGGGGGAATCAGCCCCAGCATTTT. This sequence encodes CASSLYGGGNQPQHF.

The V call is TRBV11-2, the J call TRBJ2-2; TRBD2 is a possible D gene (6 bases). This CDR3 is built from 14 residues. Germline-derived CDR1 and CDR2 are SGHAT and FQNNGV. V lost 0 bases and J 6 bases, leaving 8 bases between the germline ends. CDR3 protein: CASSLDGSAGELFF. The CDR3 coding sequence is TGTGCCAGCAGCTTAGACGGGAGTGCCGGGGAGCTGTTTTTT.

The rearrangement joins TRBV7-2 to TRBJ2-1; 7 positions match TRBD2. The CDR3 is made up of 14 amino acids. Germline loops: CDR1 SGHTA, CDR2 FQGNSA. V lost 2 bases and J lost 6; bases outside the gene matches: 4. The CDR3 loop reads CASSLIAGFNEQFF. CDR3 nucleotide sequence: TGTGCCAGCAGCTTAATAGCGGGCTTCAATGAGCAGTTCTTC.

The rearrangement links TRBV5-5 to TRBJ1-2; TRBD1 might be the D (5 bases). CDR3 length: 13 residues. Trimming shortened V by 2 bases and J by 8 bases, and 13 bases separated the two germline ends. Germline V CDR1 and CDR2: SGHKS, YYEKEE (reference sequence). DNA of the CDR3: TGTGCCAGCAGCTTACAGTTTCCAGGGGGCTACACCTTC. This translates into CASSLQFPGGYTF.

The chain recombines TRBV7-3 with TRBJ2-1; 7 bases match TRBD2. This CDR3 spans 13 amino acids. Germline V CDR1 and CDR2: SGHTA, FQGTGA. Unmatched junction bases numbered 2, after V lost 5 bases and J lost 4 bases. The CDR3 DNA sequence: TGTGCCAGCAGCCCCGGGGGGTACAATGAGCAGTTCTTC. Protein: CASSPGGYNEQFF.

The chain has TRBV6-5 and TRBJ2-7, with 8 bases matching TRBD2. After removal of 0 bases from V and 3 bases from J, the junction contained 4 bases not matched to a gene. This CDR3 has 15 amino acids. Per germline, CDR1 MNHEY and CDR2 SVGAGI. The CDR3 reads CASSYSAGGGYEQYF. The DNA for the CDR3 is TGTGCCAGCAGTTACTCGGCGGGAGGTGGCTACGAGCAGTACTTC.

The chain joins TRBV4-3 to TRBJ1-1, with TRBD1 matching 8 bases. V was pared by 4 bases and J by 7 bases, with 5 bases of the junction left unmatched. CDR3 size: 13 residues. The V gene's germline CDR1 is LGHNA and CDR2 YSLEER. This CDR3 is CASSRKQGGEAFF. The CDR3, as DNA: TGCGCCAGCAGCCGAAAACAGGGGGGTGAAGCTTTCTTT.

The V and J genes are TRBV4-1 and TRBJ2-7; TRBD1 aligns across 7 bases. Germline trimming cut 3 bases from V and 6 bases from J; bases unmatched to any gene: 8. The CDR3 is 14 amino acids. The germline V gene encodes CDR1 MGHRA and CDR2 YSYEKL. CDR3 residues: CASSHDTGAIEQYF. The CDR3, as DNA: TGCGCCAGCAGCCATGACACAGGGGCCATCGAGCAGTACTTC.